The entry that follows covers one T cell receptor beta chain sequence. No antigen is known for it. The entry originates in a study of T cell responses to AZD1222 COVID-19 vaccine. Overall study findings and caveats: Donor demographics were predominantly white British with a female majority; clonal diversity may be underestimated. Spike as a whole was targeted by vaccine-associated CD4 TCRs, dominant at 160-218 and 743-854.

The length of the CDR3 is 17 residues. V gave up 0 bases and J gave up 1 base, with 13 bases separating them. The V gene's germline CDR1 is SNHLY and CDR2 FYNNEI. The method was immunoSEQ multiplex PCR; TCRdb's version includes in-frame clones alone and lacks a portion of them. Of tens of thousands of clones listed, about 94% are singletons. This TCR was sampled from an adult who received the AZD1222 COVID-19 vaccine. The specimen was peripheral blood, collected 28 days after the second AZD1222 dose. V is TRBV2 and J is TRBJ1-5; D unresolved. The CDR3 loop is CASSEAAGFGSNQPQHF. DNA for the CDR3: TGTGCCAGCAGTGAAGCGGCGGGATTTGGGAGCAATCAGCCCCAGCATTTT.